Given below is one TCR beta chain in context. This clone was detected a few times. It lacks a known antigen. No per-base quality is available; no much larger clone lies one base away. The library relied on the immunoSEQ multiplex PCR assay. For the multiplex PCR, a mixture combining 60 forward primers for TCR Vbeta segments and 13 reverse primers for TCR Jbeta segments was used. The CDR3 region of rearranged TCR beta genes was amplified from genomic DNA by a multiplex PCR assay. Amplified TCR beta libraries were sequenced as 87-base-pair reads on the Illumina HiSeq System. As for the original processing: In a later analysis, some 80 million unique TCR beta chains were counted across the roughly 700 repertoires, and roughly 11 million of these chains were shared by at least two donors. Raw reads were error-corrected and collapsed into unique sequences by a nearest-neighbor algorithm in which closely related sequences were merged to remove PCR and sequencing errors. Alignment of CDR3 sequences to IMGT reference sequences was used to assign V, D and J gene segments. Each retained sequence needed at least a six-nucleotide match to both a V gene segment and a J gene segment. A rearrangement was called productive if the CDR3 had no stop codons and remained in frame with V and J, and every other rearrangement was called non-productive. Following IMGT convention, CDR3 was defined as the stretch from the second conserved V-encoded cysteine up to the conserved J-encoded phenylalanine. The earlier analysis of some 540 of the donors excluded any sequence lacking an unambiguous match to a single V gene segment. An earlier analysis of approximately 590 of the donors called V segments functional above 56.7% productive rearrangements and segregating when the between-donor standard deviation exceeded 5%. To diagnose cytomegalovirus status from the catalog of TCR beta chain sequences, a statistical classification framework was built. In a later analysis, V and J genes were assigned by comparing TCR nucleotide sequences against IMGT/GENE-DB human TR gene sequences. In a later analysis, CDR3 sequences and most-parsimonious VDJ recombination scenarios were assigned using the TCRdist pipeline. In a later analysis, each TCR beta chain was defined by its CDR3 amino acid sequence together with its V-gene family, and reads lacking a unique V-gene family were excluded. In a later analysis, around 650 highly shared, low-generation-probability nucleotide sequences were removed to address suspected cross-contamination and a sequencing artifact. In a later analysis, a clonal expansion index for each public chain was calculated from normalized within-repertoire ranks of inferred template counts. In a later analysis, generation probabilities were computed using a VDJ recombination model fitted to out-of-frame rearrangements, and the results were checked against IGoR. A later analysis scored TCR-TCR, TCR-HLA and TCR-CMV co-occurrence with hypergeometric tests, applying a repertoire-size bias correction to TCR pairs. A later analysis estimated false discovery rates by permuting HLA or CMV assignments 20 times. A later analysis grouped co-occurring TCRs with DBSCAN, adding TCRdist sequence similarity when clustering within HLA-allele-positive subsets. Repertoires with fewer than 30,000 or more than 120,000 public chains, plus five repertoires with anomalous nucleotide sharing, were excluded from co-occurrence clustering. Held by TCRdb, this immuneACCESS table contains in-frame sequences only and omits some clones. Under half of the omission traces to an unresolved V gene where checked; the cause of the rest is unknown. D and trimming were read from the DNA, whereas the V and J calls and clone size are those reported in that table. The sample contains some 160,000 clones, approximately 80% of them found a single time. The ten largest account for under 2% of the sample.

The source of the sample is a study of cytomegalovirus exposure and HLA in healthy donors (dated by TCRdb to about 2017). For context, the study as a whole: In an earlier analysis of 587 of the donors, approximately 260 Gb of sequence data and 100 million or so unique TCR beta sequences from roughly 200 million T cells were reported. An early release that covered about 600 HLA-typed donors contained about 290 gigabases of sequencing data and some 87 million unique TCR sequences. Of the roughly 430 genotyped donors, roughly 80% fell in the genetic ancestry cluster associated with self-reported Caucasian donors. The study was designed to test whether signatures of past pathogen exposure could be identified by cataloging public T cell receptors. The study profiled the T cell repertoires of 666 subjects by immunosequencing and related them to cytomegalovirus serostatus. In addition to the first cohort of approximately 670 subjects, a separate validation cohort of approximately 120 different subjects was used. To predict cytomegalovirus infection status, the study brought together high-throughput TCR immunosequencing, statistical association of individual TCRs with disease status, and machine learning. A later analysis re-analyzed previously published TCR beta repertoires from 666 donors and added high-resolution HLA genotyping to study TCR occurrence patterns. Rather than drawing on any new phenotypic data, the later analysis identified candidate immune exposures from TCR beta sequences and the way those sequences occurred across donors. To decide whether each TCR beta V gene segment behaved as functional or pseudogenic, an earlier analysis of some 570 of the donors relied on high-throughput TCR beta sequencing. Donor age, sex, ethnicity and CMV serostatus were collected together with the repertoire data. Genome-wide SNP genotypes for about 65% of the 666 donors were used in a later genetic analysis, which treated that subset as a discovery cohort. Every repertoire in the discovery cohort had been generated on one and the same sequencing platform. Both class I and class II loci were covered by HLA typing, at four-digit resolution. The number of donors typed differed by locus, with about 629-630 for A, B, C, DRB1 and DQB1, around 500 for DQA1, 600 to 610 for DPA1, and some 440 for DPB1. Roughly five DR-DQ haplotypes were handled as single units for association and clustering, since linkage in the cohort was strong. Among roughly 400 genotyped donors of the cohort, an average of approximately 200,000 unique TCR beta nucleotide sequences was sequenced per donor, of which about 18% were non-productive.

General study outcomes and caveats: The cohort was sequenced for TCR beta chains only, and without alpha or paired-chain data the features that could be detected were limited. Because counts were too low, about 18 rarely observed V segments, including chromosome 9 orphons, were excluded from the earlier analysis of 587 of the donors. While some public TCRs were present in many individuals, most TCR sequences turned up only very rarely across donors. A later analysis found that most CMV-associated TCR beta chains appeared HLA-restricted, with HLA associations seemingly driven largely by CMV exposure. The study listed 164 TCR beta chains as associated with cytomegalovirus. Correlated functional status among segregating V segments might reflect linkage disequilibrium, but an unknown experimental factor could not be ruled out. In vitro tests confirmed that three of the cytomegalovirus-associated TCR beta chains recognize cytomegalovirus antigens. A group of highly shared sequence variants was considered likely to be a technical artifact of the sequencing pipeline. The classifier was reported to diagnose cytomegalovirus status with high specificity and sensitivity in both the original and validation cohorts. A later analysis associated 15,000 to 20,000 TCR beta sequences with specific HLA alleles at a false discovery rate of 0.05. When HLA alleles, especially DR and DQ, strongly co-occurred, TCR associations were difficult to assign to individual alleles. A later genetic analysis reported fewer N-insertions in productive TCRs among donors in an Asian-associated ancestry cluster than the roughly 620-donor mean. A later genetic analysis associated a missense DCLRE1C variant with V-gene and J-gene trimming of TCR beta chains, and an independent cohort replicated the association. A later analysis reported that several top co-occurrence clusters appeared linked to parvovirus B19, influenza, CMV and Epstein-Barr virus. In a later analysis, HLA-associated TCR beta chains showed more clonal expansion and lower generation probabilities than non-associated chains that were equally common. Because HLA typing was unavailable for some donors at each locus, only the typed subset was used in association tests. A further reported finding was that TCR beta sequences accurately predicted the HLA-A and HLA-B alleles for most subjects in the first cohort. In a later analysis, the rate of TCR association differed among HLA loci, with DRB1 alleles having the most associated TCRs and HLA-C alleles having the fewest. Roughly uniform sequencing depth across donors was assumed in presence/absence analyses, although this assumption may not hold. The authors suggested that the approach could potentially be generalized to other disease states and immunological phenotypes. The 87-base-pair reads could not distinguish some IMGT-functional V segments, including TRBV6-2 and TRBV6-3, so those segments were excluded. In an earlier analysis of around 600 of the donors, most TCR beta V segments were observed in productive rearrangements about 90% or about 30% of the time, broadly matching IMGT annotations. The only immune exposure information available for the cohort was CMV serostatus.

The cohort consisted of hundreds of healthy bone marrow donors. At the time of sampling, every cohort member was nominally healthy, though immune exposures that went unrecorded were likely present. The donor was CMV seronegative and belonged to the group of under 400 seronegative cohort members. Each donor provided a peripheral blood sample, and peripheral blood mononuclear cells were used for TCR beta sequencing. The Qiagen DNeasy Blood Extraction Kit was used to extract genomic DNA from the blood cell samples. The CDR3 measures 15 amino acids from cysteine to phenylalanine. Just the 45-base CDR3 DNA is kept, in frame starting at base 1. The germline V gene provides CDR1 MDHEN and CDR2 SYDVKM. Deletion took 1 base off V and 0 bases off J, with a span of 9 bases between the germline ends.

Sequenced: PBMCs. This TCR derives from a man aged 18 to 30 in good health and CMV-seronegative. The chain is encoded by TRBV28 joined to TRBJ1-1, with a tentative D gene TRBD1 over 5 matching bases. The bases read TGTGCCAGCAGTTTATTGCTGGGGCTGAACACTGAAGCTTTCTTT. Its translation is CASSLLLGLNTEAFF.